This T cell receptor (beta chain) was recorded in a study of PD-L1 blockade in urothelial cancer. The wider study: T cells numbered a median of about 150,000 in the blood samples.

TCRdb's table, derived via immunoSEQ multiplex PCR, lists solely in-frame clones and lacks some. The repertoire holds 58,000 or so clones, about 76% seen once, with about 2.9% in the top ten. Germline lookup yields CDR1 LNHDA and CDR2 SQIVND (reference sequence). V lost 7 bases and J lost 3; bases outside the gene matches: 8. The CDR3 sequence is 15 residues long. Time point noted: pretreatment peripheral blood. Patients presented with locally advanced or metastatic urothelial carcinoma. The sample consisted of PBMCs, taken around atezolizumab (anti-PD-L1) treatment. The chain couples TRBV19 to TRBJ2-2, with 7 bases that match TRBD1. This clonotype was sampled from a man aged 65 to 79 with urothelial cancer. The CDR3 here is CASTLDREHTGELFF. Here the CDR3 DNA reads TGTGCCAGTACCTTAGACAGGGAACACACCGGGGAGCTGTTTTTT.